The next 4 T cell receptor beta chains were all read from a single sample in a study of shared clonotypes between healthy human individuals. The table came from immunoSEQ multiplex PCR; TCRdb's copy has only in-frame clones and leaves some out. The sample includes around 560,000 clones, approximately 95% seen only once; the top ten take approximately 0.11%. Terminally differentiated effector memory CD45RA+ cells were left out of the naive CD8 fraction, which was CD45RO-negative and positively selected for CCR7. Input material: naive CD8+ T cells sorted from blood. The receptors derive from a woman in her 30s in good health.

The chain combines TRBV7-7 with TRBJ2-7, with D hard to call. In germline, CDR1 is SSHAT, CDR2 FNYEAQ (reference sequence). Trimming stripped 0 bases from V and 6 bases from J, with 6 bases between. The CDR3 runs 12 residues. Written as DNA, the CDR3 is TGTGCCAGCAGCTTAGCTGGCGGCGAGCAGTACTTC. Translation: CASSLAGGEQYF.

The V call is TRBV5-1, the J call TRBJ2-7; 13 bases fit TRBD2. The germline CDR1 and CDR2 sequences are SGHRS and YFSETQ. CDR3 size: 15 residues. With 4 bases clipped from V and 2 bases from J, the junction kept 3 bases outside the gene matches. The CDR3 sequence: CASSQLAGGPYEQYF. The CDR3 DNA follows: TGCGCCAGCAGCCAACTAGCGGGAGGGCCCTACGAGCAGTACTTC.

The chain carries TRBV28 and TRBJ2-1, with 16 bases fitting TRBD2. Unmatched junction bases numbered 9, after V lost 5 bases and J lost 5 bases. The CDR3 length is 18 residues. The germline V gene encodes CDR1 MDHEN and CDR2 SYDVKM. For the CDR3, the DNA is TGTGCCAGCAGTCCGGGACTAGCGGGAGGGTTCTTAAACAATGAGCAGTTCTTC. This translates into CASSPGLAGGFLNNEQFF.

J is TRBJ2-7 and V is TRBV28; D unclear. Germline-derived CDR1 and CDR2 are MDHEN and SYDVKM. Trimming removed 5 bases from V and 6 bases from J, with 20 bases in between. This CDR3 has 15 residues. In DNA, the CDR3 is TGTGCCAGCAGTCCGCAAGTGACCTCGTTCGGCGAGCAGTACTTC. Its translation is CASSPQVTSFGEQYF.